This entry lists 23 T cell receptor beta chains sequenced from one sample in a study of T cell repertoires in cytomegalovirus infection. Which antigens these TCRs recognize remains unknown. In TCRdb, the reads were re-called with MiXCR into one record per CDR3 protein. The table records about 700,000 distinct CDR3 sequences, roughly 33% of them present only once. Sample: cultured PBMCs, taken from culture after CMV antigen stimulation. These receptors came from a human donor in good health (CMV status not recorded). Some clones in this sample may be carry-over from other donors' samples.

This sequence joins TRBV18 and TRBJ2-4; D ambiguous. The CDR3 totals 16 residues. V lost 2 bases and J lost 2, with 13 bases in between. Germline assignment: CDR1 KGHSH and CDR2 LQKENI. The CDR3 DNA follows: TGTGCCAGCTCACCAGCTGATGAGGAGACCAAAAACATTCAGTACTTC. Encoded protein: CASSPADEETKNIQYF.

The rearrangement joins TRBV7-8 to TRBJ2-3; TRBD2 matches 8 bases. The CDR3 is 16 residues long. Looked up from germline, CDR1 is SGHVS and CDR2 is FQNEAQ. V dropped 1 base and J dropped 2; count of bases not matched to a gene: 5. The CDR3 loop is CASSLDIGGDTDTQYF. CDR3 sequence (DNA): TGTGCCAGCAGCTTAGATATCGGGGGGGACACAGATACGCAGTATTTT.

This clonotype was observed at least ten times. The CDR3 reads CASSPIGGGGEQFF. The CDR3 coding sequence is TGTGCCAGCAGCCCGATAGGTGGGGGGGGGGAGCAGTTCTTC. The gene calls are TRBV7-2 and TRBJ2-1, with 7 bases aligning to TRBD2. The V gene end was trimmed by 5 bases and the J gene end by 10 bases; junction bases not matched to a gene: 11. The CDR3 has 14 amino acids. CDR1 and CDR2 (germline): SGHTA, FQGNSA.

The CDR3 region has the DNA TGTGCCAGCAGTGTCTGGACAGGGGGCGACTATGGCTACACCTTC. Translated: CASSVWTGGDYGYTF. V gene TRBV6-1 combines with J gene TRBJ1-2, with 11 bases matching TRBD1. Trimming cost V 4 bases and J 3 bases; bases outside gene matches: 4. The CDR3 totals 15 residues. Germline assignment: CDR1 MNHNS and CDR2 SASEGT.

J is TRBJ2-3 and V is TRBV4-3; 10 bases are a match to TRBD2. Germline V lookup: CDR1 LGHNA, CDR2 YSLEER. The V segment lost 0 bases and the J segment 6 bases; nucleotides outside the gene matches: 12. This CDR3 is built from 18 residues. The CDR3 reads CASSQDNVLAGVHDTQYF. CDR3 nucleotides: TGCGCCAGCAGCCAAGATAATGTGCTAGCGGGAGTCCATGATACGCAGTATTTT.

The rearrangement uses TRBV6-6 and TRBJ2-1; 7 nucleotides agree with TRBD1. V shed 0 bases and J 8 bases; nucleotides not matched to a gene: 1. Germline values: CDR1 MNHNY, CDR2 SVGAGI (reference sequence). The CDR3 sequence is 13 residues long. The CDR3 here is CASSYSQGHEQFF. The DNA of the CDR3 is TGTGCCAGCAGTTACTCACAGGGGCATGAGCAGTTCTTC.

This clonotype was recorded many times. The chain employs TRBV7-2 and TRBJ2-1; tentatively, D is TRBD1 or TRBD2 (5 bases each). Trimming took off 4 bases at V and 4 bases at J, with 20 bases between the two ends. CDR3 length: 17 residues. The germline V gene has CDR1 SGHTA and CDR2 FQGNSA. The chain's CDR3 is CASSSIGRDPLYNEQFF. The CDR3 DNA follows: TGTGCCAGCAGCTCCATTGGCCGGGACCCTTTATACAATGAGCAGTTCTTC. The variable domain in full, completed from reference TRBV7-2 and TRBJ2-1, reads GAGVSQSPSNKVTEKGKDVELRCDPISGHTALYWYRQSLGQGLEFLIYFQGNSAPDKSGLPSDRFSAERTGGSVSTLTIQRTQQEDSAVYLCASSSIGRDPLYNEQFFGPGTRLTVL.

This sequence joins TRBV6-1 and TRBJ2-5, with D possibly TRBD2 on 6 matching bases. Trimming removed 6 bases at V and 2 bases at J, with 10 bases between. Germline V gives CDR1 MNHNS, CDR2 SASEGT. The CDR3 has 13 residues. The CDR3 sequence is CASRRDSQETQYF. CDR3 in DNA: TGTGCCAGCAGGAGGGACTCACAAGAGACCCAGTACTTC.

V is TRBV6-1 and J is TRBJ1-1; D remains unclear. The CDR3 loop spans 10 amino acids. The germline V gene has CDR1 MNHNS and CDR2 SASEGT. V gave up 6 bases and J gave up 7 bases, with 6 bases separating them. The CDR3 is CASRTIEAFF. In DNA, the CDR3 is TGTGCCAGCAGAACGATTGAAGCTTTCTTT.

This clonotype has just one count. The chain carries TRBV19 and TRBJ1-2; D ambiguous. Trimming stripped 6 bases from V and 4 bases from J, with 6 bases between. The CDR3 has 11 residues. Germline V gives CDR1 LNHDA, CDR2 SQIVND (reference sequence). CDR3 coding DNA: TGTGCCAGTAGGGTCCCCTATGGCTACACCTTC. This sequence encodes CASRVPYGYTF.

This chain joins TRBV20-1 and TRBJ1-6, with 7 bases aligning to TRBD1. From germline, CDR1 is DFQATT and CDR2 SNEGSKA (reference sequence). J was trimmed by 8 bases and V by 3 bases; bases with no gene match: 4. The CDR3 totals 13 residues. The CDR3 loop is CSASPGGDSPLHF. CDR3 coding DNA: TGCAGTGCTAGTCCAGGGGGTGATTCACCCCTCCACTTT.

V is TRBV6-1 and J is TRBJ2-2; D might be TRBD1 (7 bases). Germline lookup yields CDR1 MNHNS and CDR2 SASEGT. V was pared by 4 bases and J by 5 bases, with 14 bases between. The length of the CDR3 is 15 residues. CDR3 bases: TGTGCCAGCAGTGGACAGGGTGCGGGGACCGGGGAGCTGTTTTTT. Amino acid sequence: CASSGQGAGTGELFF.

This CDR3 reads CASSYPEGIGRDTEAFF. The CDR3 DNA is TGTGCCAGCAGTTACCCCGAGGGGATCGGACGGGACACTGAAGCTTTCTTT. The chain links TRBV6-2 or TRBV6-3 to TRBJ1-1; tentatively, D is TRBD1 (5 bases). V was shortened by 2 bases and J by 3 bases, with 19 bases between the two germline ends. Germline CDR1 MNHEY, CDR2 SVGEGT. This CDR3 comprises 17 residues.

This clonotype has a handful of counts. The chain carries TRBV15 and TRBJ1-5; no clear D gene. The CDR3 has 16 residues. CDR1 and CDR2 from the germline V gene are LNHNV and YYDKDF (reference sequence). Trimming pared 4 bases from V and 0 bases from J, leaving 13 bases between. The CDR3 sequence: CATSTASQSSNQPQHF. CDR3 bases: TGTGCCACCAGCACTGCCAGCCAGTCTAGCAATCAGCCCCAGCATTTT.

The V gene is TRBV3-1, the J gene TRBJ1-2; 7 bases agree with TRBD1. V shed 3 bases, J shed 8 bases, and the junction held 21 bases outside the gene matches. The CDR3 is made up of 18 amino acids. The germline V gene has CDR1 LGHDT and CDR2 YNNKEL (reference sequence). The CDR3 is CASSQTTGVVNGIKGYTF. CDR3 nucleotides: TGTGCCAGCAGCCAGACCACAGGGGTCGTTAACGGAATTAAGGGCTACACCTTC.

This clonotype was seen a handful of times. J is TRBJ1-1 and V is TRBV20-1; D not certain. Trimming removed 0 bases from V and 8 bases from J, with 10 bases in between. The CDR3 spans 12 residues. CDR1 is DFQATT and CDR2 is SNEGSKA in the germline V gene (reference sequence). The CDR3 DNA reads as TGCAGTGCTAGAGATCAGGAGTGGGAAGCTTTCTTT. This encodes CSARDQEWEAFF.

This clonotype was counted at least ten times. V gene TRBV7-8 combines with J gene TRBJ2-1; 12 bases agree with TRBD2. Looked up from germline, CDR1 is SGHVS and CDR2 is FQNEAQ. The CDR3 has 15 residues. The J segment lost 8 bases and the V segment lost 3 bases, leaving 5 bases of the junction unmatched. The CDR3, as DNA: TGTGCCAGCAGCTTTACGCTAGCGGGAGGGGATGAGCAGTTCTTC. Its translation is CASSFTLAGGDEQFF.

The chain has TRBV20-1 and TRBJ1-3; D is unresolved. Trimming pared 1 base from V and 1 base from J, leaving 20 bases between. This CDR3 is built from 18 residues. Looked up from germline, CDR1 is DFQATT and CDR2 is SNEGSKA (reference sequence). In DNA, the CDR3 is TGCAGTGCTAGAGTTTTGGGTCGGGCAGCGAAATCTGGAAACACCATATATTTT. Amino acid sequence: CSARVLGRAAKSGNTIYF.

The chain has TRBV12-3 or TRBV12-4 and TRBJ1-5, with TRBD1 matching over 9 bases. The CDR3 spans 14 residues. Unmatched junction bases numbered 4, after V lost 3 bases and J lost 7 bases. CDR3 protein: CASSFGTGTQPQHF. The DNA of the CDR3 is TGTGCCAGCAGTTTCGGGACAGGGACGCAGCCCCAGCATTTT.

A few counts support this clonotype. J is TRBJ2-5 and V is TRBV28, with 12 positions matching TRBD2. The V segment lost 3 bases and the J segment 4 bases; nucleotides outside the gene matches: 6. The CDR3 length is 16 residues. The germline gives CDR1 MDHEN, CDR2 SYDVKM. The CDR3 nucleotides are TGTGCCAGCAGTTTCCTAGCGGGGGGGGTTCGAGAGACCCAGTACTTC. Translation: CASSFLAGGVRETQYF.

CDR3 sequence: CASSLSPGLSGNTIYF. The DNA for the CDR3 is TGTGCCAGCAGTTTATCTCCGGGCCTCTCTGGAAACACCATATATTTT. This chain uses TRBV27 with TRBJ1-3; no clear D. Germline values: CDR1 MNHEY, CDR2 SMNVEV (reference sequence). V lost 0 bases and J lost 0, with 9 bases in between. The length of the CDR3 is 16 residues.

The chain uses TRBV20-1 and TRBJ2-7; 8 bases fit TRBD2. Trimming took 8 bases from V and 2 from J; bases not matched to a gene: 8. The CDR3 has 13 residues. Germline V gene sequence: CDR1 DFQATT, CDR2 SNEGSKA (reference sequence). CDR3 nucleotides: TGCAGTCTAACTAGCGGCAATGCCTACGAGCAGTACTTC. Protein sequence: CSLTSGNAYEQYF.

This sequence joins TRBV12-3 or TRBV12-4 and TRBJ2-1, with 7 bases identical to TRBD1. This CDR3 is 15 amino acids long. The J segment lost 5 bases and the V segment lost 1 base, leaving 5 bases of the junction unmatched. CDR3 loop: CASSLGDSRNNEQFF. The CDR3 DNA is TGTGCCAGCAGTTTAGGGGACAGCCGAAACAATGAGCAGTTCTTC.